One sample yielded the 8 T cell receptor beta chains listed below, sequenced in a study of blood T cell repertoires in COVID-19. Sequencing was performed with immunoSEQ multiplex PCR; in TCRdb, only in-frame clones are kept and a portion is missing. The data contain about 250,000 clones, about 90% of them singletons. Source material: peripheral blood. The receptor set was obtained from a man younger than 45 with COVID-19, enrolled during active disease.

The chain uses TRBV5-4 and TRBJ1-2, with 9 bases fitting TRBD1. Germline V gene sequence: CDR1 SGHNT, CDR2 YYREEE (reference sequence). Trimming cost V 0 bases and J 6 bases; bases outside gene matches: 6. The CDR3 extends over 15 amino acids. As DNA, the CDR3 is TGTGCCAGCAGCTTGGGGGACAGGGATGGCCATGGCTACACCTTC. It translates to CASSLGDRDGHGYTF.

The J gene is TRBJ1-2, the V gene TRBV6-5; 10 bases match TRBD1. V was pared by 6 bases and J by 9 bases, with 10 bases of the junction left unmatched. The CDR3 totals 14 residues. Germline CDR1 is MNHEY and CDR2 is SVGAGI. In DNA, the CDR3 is TGTGCCAGCAGCCAGTCGGGGACAGGGGATCGCTACACCTTC. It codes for CASSQSGTGDRYTF.

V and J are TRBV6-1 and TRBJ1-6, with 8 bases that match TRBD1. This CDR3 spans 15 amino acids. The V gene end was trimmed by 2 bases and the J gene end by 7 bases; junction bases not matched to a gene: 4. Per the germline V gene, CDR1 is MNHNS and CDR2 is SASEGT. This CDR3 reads CASSEQGAENSPLHF. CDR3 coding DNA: TGTGCCAGCAGTGAACAGGGGGCAGAGAATTCACCCCTCCACTTT.

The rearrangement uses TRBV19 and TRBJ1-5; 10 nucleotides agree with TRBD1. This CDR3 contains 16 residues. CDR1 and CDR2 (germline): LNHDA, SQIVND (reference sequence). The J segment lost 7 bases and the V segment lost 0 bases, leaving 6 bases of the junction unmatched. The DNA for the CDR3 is TGTGCCAGTAGTATAGAAGTGCGGGACAGGGGACAGCCCCAGCATTTT. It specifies CASSIEVRDRGQPQHF.

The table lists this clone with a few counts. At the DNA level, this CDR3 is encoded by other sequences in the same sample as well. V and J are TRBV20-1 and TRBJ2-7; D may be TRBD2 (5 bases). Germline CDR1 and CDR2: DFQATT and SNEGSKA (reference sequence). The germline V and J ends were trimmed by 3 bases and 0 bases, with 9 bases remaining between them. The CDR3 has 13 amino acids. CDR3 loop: CSASKADSYEQYF. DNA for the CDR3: TGCAGTGCTAGTAAAGCGGACTCCTACGAGCAGTACTTC.

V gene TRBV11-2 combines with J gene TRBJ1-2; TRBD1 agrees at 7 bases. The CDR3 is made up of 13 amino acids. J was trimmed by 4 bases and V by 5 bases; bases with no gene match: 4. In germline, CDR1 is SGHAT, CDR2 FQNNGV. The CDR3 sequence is CASSQDRAYGYTF. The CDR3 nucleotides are TGTGCCAGCAGCCAAGACAGGGCCTATGGCTACACCTTC. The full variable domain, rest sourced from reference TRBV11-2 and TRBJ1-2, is EAGVAQSPRYKIIEKRQSVAFWCNPISGHATLYWYQQILGQGPKLLIQFQNNGVVDDSQLPKDRFSAERLKGVDSTLKIQPAKLEDSAVYLCASSQDRAYGYTFGSGTRLTVV.

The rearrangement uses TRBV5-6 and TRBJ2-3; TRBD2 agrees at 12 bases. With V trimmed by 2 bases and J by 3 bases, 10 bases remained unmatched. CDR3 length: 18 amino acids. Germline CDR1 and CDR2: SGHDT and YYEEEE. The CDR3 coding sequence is TGTGCCAGCAGCTTTCCTAGCGGGGGGGCCGGGGGAACAGATACGCAGTATTTT. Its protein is CASSFPSGGAGGTDTQYF. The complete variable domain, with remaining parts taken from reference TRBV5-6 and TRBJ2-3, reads DAGVTQSPTHLIKTRGQQVTLRCSPKSGHDTVSWYQQALGQGPQFIFQYYEEEERQRGNFPDRFSGHQFPNYSSELNVNALLLGDSALYLCASSFPSGGAGGTDTQYFGPGTRLTVL.

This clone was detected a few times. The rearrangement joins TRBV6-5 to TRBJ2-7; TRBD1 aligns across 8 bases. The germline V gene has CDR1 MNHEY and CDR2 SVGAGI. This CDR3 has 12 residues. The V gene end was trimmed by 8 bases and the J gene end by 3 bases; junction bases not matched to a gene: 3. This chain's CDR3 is CASGDRGYEQYF. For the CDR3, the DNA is TGTGCCAGCGGAGACAGGGGCTACGAGCAGTACTTC.